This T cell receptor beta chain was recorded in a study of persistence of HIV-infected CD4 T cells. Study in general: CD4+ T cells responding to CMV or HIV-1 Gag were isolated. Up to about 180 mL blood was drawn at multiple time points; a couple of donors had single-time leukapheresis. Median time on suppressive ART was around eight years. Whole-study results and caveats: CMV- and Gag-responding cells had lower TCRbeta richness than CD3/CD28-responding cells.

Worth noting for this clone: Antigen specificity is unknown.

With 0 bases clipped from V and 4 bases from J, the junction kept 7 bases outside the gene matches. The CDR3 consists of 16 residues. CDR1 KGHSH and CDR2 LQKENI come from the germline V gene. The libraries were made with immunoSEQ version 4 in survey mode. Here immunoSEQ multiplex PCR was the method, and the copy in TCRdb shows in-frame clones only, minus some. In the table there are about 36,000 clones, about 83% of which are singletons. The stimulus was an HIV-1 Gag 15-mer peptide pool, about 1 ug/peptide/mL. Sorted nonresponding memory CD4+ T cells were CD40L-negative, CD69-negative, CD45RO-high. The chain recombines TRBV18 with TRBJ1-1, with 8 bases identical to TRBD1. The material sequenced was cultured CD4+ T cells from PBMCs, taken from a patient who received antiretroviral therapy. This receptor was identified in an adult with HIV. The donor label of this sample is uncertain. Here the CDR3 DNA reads TGTGCCAGCTCACCACCTACAGGGGGTGATGGCACTGAAGCTTTCTTT. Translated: CASSPPTGGDGTEAFF.